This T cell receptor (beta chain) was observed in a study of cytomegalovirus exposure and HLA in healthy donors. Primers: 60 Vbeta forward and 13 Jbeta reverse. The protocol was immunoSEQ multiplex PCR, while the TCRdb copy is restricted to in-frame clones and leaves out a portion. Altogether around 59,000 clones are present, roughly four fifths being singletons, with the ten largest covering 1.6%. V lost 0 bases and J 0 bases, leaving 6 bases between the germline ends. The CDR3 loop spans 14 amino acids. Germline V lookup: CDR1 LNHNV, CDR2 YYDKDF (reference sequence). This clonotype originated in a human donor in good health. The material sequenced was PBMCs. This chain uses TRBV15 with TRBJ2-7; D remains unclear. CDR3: CATSRDAASYEQYF. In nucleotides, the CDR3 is TGTGCCACCAGCAGAGACGCGGCCTCCTACGAGCAGTACTTC.